This T cell receptor beta chain stems from a study of CD8 T cells in Susac syndrome. Looked up from germline, CDR1 is SGDLS and CDR2 is YYNGEE. CDR3 length: 14 residues. V was pared by 4 bases and J by 6 bases, with 16 bases between. With random hexamers, reverse transcription was performed on roughly 0.5 to 1 ug of RNA. TCRdb re-called the immunoSEQ multiplex PCR reads with MiXCR, one entry per CDR3 protein. The sample holds under 200,000 distinct CDR3 sequences, roughly 94% seen once. The sequence came from a human donor with Susac syndrome. Sample: CD8+ T cells from PBMCs. The rearrangement links TRBV9 to TRBJ1-1; TRBD1 is a possible D gene (6 bases). The CDR3 DNA reads as TGTGCCAGCAGCTCACCATCAGGGGCTCCTGAAGCTTTCTTT. Its protein product is CASSSPSGAPEAFF.